The 23 T cell receptor beta chains below all came from one sample that was sequenced in a study of T cells after yellow fever vaccination. TCRdb re-called the 5' RACE reads through MiXCR, storing one row per CDR3 protein. The table shows 300,000 to 350,000 distinct CDR3 sequences, with around 10% occurring only once. The specimen comprised CD4+ T cells sorted from PBMCs, sampled 45 days after the yellow fever booster vaccination. Receptors were obtained from a man aged 18 to 30 who received the YFV17D yellow fever vaccine.

This clonotype turned up a few times. The chain combines TRBV15 with TRBJ1-2, with 7 bases lining up with TRBD1. CDR3 length: 14 residues. V was clipped by 5 bases and J by 6 bases; unmatched bases: 9. CDR1 is LNHNV and CDR2 is YYDKDF in the germline V gene (reference sequence). The CDR3 spells CATSAGGPLHGYTF. The CDR3 DNA is TGTGCCACCAGCGCAGGGGGGCCACTCCATGGCTACACCTTC.

The table lists this clonotype with many counts. The chain joins TRBV4-2 to TRBJ2-6, with D hard to call. Germline lookup yields CDR1 LGHNA and CDR2 YNFKEQ. This CDR3 spans 16 amino acids. Trimming took 0 bases from V and 0 from J, leaving 6 bases between them. CDR3: CASSQDINSGANVLTF. CDR3 sequence (DNA): TGTGCCAGCAGCCAAGACATCAACTCTGGGGCCAACGTCCTGACTTTC.

This clonotype has just a few counts. The chain has TRBV3-1 and TRBJ1-2; D possibly corresponds to TRBD1 (5 bases). The length of the CDR3 is 14 residues. The germline V and J ends were trimmed by 2 bases and 7 bases, with 14 bases remaining between them. The V gene's germline CDR1 is LGHDT and CDR2 YNNKEL (reference sequence). The CDR3 region has the DNA TGTGCCAGCAGCCAAACCCGGGGACTCGCTGGCTACACCTTC. It translates to CASSQTRGLAGYTF. Complete variable domain (other parts from reference TRBV3-1 and TRBJ1-2): DTAVSQTPKYLVTQMGNDKSIKCEQNLGHDTMYWYKQDSKKFLKIMFSYNNKELIINETVPNRFSPKSPDKAHLNLHINSLELGDSAVYFCASSQTRGLAGYTFGSGTRLTVV.

This clonotype has a handful of counts. V is TRBV7-6 and J is TRBJ2-1; a possible D gene is TRBD1 (6 bases). The ends were cut back, 5 bases at V and 9 bases at J, with 20 bases in the middle. The CDR3 has 15 amino acids. The germline V gene encodes CDR1 SGHVS and CDR2 FNYEAQ. In nucleotides, the CDR3 is TGTGCCAGCAGCAAAAACCCCCAACAGGGCTCTGAGCAGTTCTTC. Residues: CASSKNPQQGSEQFF.

The V and J genes are TRBV4-2 and TRBJ2-3; possible D gene TRBD2, 5 bases. V lost 1 base and J 6 bases, leaving 8 bases between the germline ends. The CDR3 extends over 13 amino acids. The germline V gene encodes CDR1 LGHNA and CDR2 YNFKEQ. The CDR3 DNA follows: TGTGCCAGCAGCCAAGTTGGGGAGGATACGCAGTATTTT. Translated: CASSQVGEDTQYF.

The V call is TRBV5-1, the J call TRBJ2-1; TRBD2 matches 13 bases. CDR3 size: 16 residues. V dropped 3 bases and J dropped 8; count of bases not matched to a gene: 8. The germline gives CDR1 SGHRS, CDR2 YFSETQ. The CDR3 sequence is CASSWKTSGGAYEQFF. The CDR3 DNA follows: TGCGCCAGCAGCTGGAAAACTAGCGGGGGGGCCTATGAGCAGTTCTTC.

V and J are TRBV6-5 and TRBJ2-1; a weak D match, TRBD1 (6 bases). The germline V gene encodes CDR1 MNHEY and CDR2 SVGAGI. V was pared by 2 bases and J by 7 bases, with 15 bases between. There are 15 residues in the CDR3. The CDR3 is CASSYTLARGNEQFF. In DNA, the CDR3 is TGTGCCAGCAGTTACACGCTCGCGAGGGGGAATGAGCAGTTCTTC.

Many counts were recorded for this clonotype. This rearrangement joins TRBV7-2 to TRBJ2-4; D possibly corresponds to TRBD1 (7 bases). Trimming took 1 base from V and 0 from J, leaving 19 bases between them. The CDR3 consists of 19 residues. Germline V lookup: CDR1 SGHTA, CDR2 FQGNSA. The CDR3 here is CASSLGFFRGELAKNIQYF. The CDR3 bases are TGTGCCAGCAGCTTAGGTTTTTTCAGGGGGGAACTAGCCAAAAACATTCAGTACTTC.

V is TRBV4-2 and J is TRBJ2-2; no clear D gene. This CDR3 contains 15 residues. Trimming removed 2 bases from V and 6 bases from J, with 13 bases in between. Germline-derived CDR1 and CDR2 are LGHNA and YNFKEQ. The DNA for the CDR3 is TGTGCCAGCAGCCAATTTGCTGGGTCCCCCGGGGAGCTGTTTTTT. Protein: CASSQFAGSPGELFF.

This clonotype came up a few times. The J gene is TRBJ1-4, the V gene TRBV5-1; D is undetermined. Trimming shortened V by 0 bases and J by 4 bases, and 10 bases separated the two germline ends. This CDR3 comprises 15 residues. Germline CDR1 and CDR2: SGHRS and YFSETQ. CDR3: CASSLGTDFNEKLFF. In DNA, the CDR3 is TGCGCCAGCAGCTTGGGCACGGACTTTAATGAAAAACTGTTTTTT.

This clonotype came up many times. This chain uses TRBV7-8 with TRBJ2-3, with 8 bases identical to TRBD1. CDR3 length: 15 residues. Germline CDR1 reads SGHVS; CDR2 reads FQNEAQ. Losses at the gene ends were 2 bases for V and 0 bases for J; bases not matched to a gene: 1. CDR3 sequence: CASSLQGASTDTQYF. The CDR3 bases are TGTGCCAGCAGCTTACAGGGGGCGAGCACAGATACGCAGTATTTT.

This clonotype was counted a few times. V is TRBV12-3 or TRBV12-4 and J is TRBJ2-3; 8 nucleotides match TRBD2. V shed 5 bases and J 6 bases; nucleotides not matched to a gene: 4. The CDR3 has 13 amino acids. The CDR3 DNA follows: TGTGCCAGCAGTCCGGGACTAGTGGATACGCAGTATTTT. This sequence encodes CASSPGLVDTQYF.

The chain is built from TRBV20-1 and TRBJ1-1; D may be TRBD1 (6 bases). The CDR3 has 15 residues. V dropped 2 bases and J dropped 0 bases, with 13 bases sitting between them. Looked up from germline, CDR1 is DFQATT and CDR2 is SNEGSKA (reference sequence). The CDR3 DNA reads as TGCAGTGCTAGAAGGACAGCGGTGGTGAACACTGAAGCTTTCTTT. Translating it yields CSARRTAVVNTEAFF.

This clonotype has more than one count but fewer than ten. The genes are TRBV20-1 and TRBJ1-1, with D maybe TRBD1 (6 bases). V lost 8 bases, J lost 3 bases, and 19 bases lay in between. Germline-derived CDR1 and CDR2 are DFQATT and SNEGSKA (reference sequence). This CDR3 has 14 amino acids. The CDR3 nucleotides read TGCAGTCCAAACAGGGATATTTCGTACACTGAAGCTTTCTTT. Translating it yields CSPNRDISYTEAFF.

The gene calls are TRBV6-1 and TRBJ1-1; 11 positions agree with TRBD1. This CDR3 has 17 residues. Germline CDR1 MNHNS, CDR2 SASEGT. The trim removed 6 bases at V and 1 base at J, leaving 10 bases unmatched. The CDR3 region has the DNA TGTGCCAGCAGCTTTCTAAGGACAGGGGGCTGGAACACTGAAGCTTTCTTT. This sequence encodes CASSFLRTGGWNTEAFF.

This clonotype was counted only a few times. The chain combines TRBV7-6 with TRBJ2-7; the match to TRBD1 covers 12 bases. The CDR3 consists of 16 residues. The V segment lost 5 bases and the J segment 2 bases; nucleotides outside the gene matches: 7. Germline V lookup: CDR1 SGHVS, CDR2 FNYEAQ. CDR3 loop: CASSPGTGGITYEQYV. The CDR3 region has the DNA TGTGCCAGCAGCCCTGGGACAGGGGGCATAACCTACGAGCAGTACGTC.

The chain joins TRBV5-1 to TRBJ2-1; 12 nucleotides line up with TRBD2. Germline CDR1 is SGHRS and CDR2 is YFSETQ. Trimming at V came to 5 bases and at J to 4 bases, leaving 7 bases not matched to a gene. The CDR3 consists of 16 residues. CDR3 amino acids: CASRTTGTSGYNEQFF. The CDR3, as DNA: TGCGCCAGCAGAACAACTGGGACTAGCGGGTACAATGAGCAGTTCTTC.

The J gene is TRBJ1-1, the V gene TRBV5-1; 10 nucleotides match TRBD1. CDR1 is SGHRS, CDR2 YFSETQ, per germline. The V segment lost 4 bases and the J segment 8 bases; nucleotides outside the gene matches: 14. The CDR3 runs 16 residues. CDR3 sequence (DNA): TGCGCCAGCAGCAAAGAGGGCGGGACAGGGGCACCCGAAGCTTTCTTT. This sequence encodes CASSKEGGTGAPEAFF. The complete variable domain, with remaining parts taken from reference TRBV5-1 and TRBJ1-1, reads KAGVTQTPRYLIKTRGQQVTLSCSPISGHRSVSWYQQTPGQGLQFLFEYFSETQRNKGNFPGRFSGRQFSNSRSEMNVSTLELGDSALYLCASSKEGGTGAPEAFFGQGTRLTVV.

The chain joins TRBV13 to TRBJ1-1; no clear D gene. V lost 0 bases to trimming and J lost 0 bases, with 11 bases between them. The CDR3 totals 16 residues. The germline gives CDR1 PRHDT, CDR2 FYEKMQ (reference sequence). The CDR3 bases are TGTGCCAGCAGCTTAGGCAGGCAGACAATGAACACTGAAGCTTTCTTT. It translates to CASSLGRQTMNTEAFF.

This chain joins TRBV18 and TRBJ1-2; TRBD1 matches at 8 bases. Trimming cost V 6 bases and J 5 bases; bases outside gene matches: 11. The germline V gene encodes CDR1 KGHSH and CDR2 LQKENI. The CDR3 is made up of 15 amino acids. CDR3 coding DNA: TGTGCCAGCTCTCGTTATGGACAGGGACCATATGGCTACACCTTC. Residues: CASSRYGQGPYGYTF. The full variable domain, rest sourced from reference TRBV18 and TRBJ1-2, is NAGVMQNPRHLVRRRGQEARLRCSPMKGHSHVYWYRQLPEEGLKFMVYLQKENIIDESGMPKERFSAEFPKEGPSILRIQQVVRGDSAAYFCASSRYGQGPYGYTFGSGTRLTVV.

This clonotype came up many times. The chain recombines TRBV5-1 with TRBJ2-3, with 12 bases matching TRBD2. V lost 1 base to trimming and J lost 4 bases; unmatched junction nucleotides: 4. The length of the CDR3 is 16 residues. CDR1 and CDR2 (germline): SGHRS, YFSETQ. The CDR3 sequence: CASSLQTSGGSDTQYF. The CDR3 region has the DNA TGCGCCAGCAGCTTGCAGACTAGCGGGGGCTCAGATACGCAGTATTTT.

This chain joins TRBV6-2 or TRBV6-3 and TRBJ2-6; TRBD1 matches 11 bases. This CDR3 comprises 17 residues. Germline CDR1 and CDR2: MNHEY and SVGEGT. With 6 bases clipped from V and 1 base from J, the junction kept 5 bases outside the gene matches. CDR3 residues: CASSWTGGGSGANVLTF. As DNA, the CDR3 is TGTGCCAGCAGCTGGACAGGGGGCGGTTCTGGGGCCAACGTCCTGACTTTC.

V is TRBV5-1 and J is TRBJ2-3; 14 nucleotides line up with TRBD2. V shed 4 bases and J 4 bases; nucleotides not matched to a gene: 5. CDR3 length equals 16 residues. Germline V gives CDR1 SGHRS, CDR2 YFSETQ. DNA for the CDR3: TGCGCCAGCAGCGCCGGACTAGCGGGGGGCGCAGATACGCAGTATTTT. Its protein is CASSAGLAGGADTQYF. Filled out from reference TRBV5-1 and TRBJ2-3, the complete variable domain reads KAGVTQTPRYLIKTRGQQVTLSCSPISGHRSVSWYQQTPGQGLQFLFEYFSETQRNKGNFPGRFSGRQFSNSRSEMNVSTLELGDSALYLCASSAGLAGGADTQYFGPGTRLTVL.